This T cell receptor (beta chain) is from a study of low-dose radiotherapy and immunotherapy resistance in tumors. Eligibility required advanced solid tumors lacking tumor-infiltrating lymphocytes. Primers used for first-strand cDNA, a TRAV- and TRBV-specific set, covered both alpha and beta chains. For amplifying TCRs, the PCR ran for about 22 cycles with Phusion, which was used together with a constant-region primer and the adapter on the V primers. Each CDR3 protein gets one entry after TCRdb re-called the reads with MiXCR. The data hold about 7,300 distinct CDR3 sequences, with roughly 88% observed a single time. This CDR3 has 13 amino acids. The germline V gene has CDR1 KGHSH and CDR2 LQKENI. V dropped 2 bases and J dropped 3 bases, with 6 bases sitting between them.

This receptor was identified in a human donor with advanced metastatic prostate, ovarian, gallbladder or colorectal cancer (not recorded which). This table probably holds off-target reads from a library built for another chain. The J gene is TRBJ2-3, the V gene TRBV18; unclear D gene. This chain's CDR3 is CASSPSATDTQYF. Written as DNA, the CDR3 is TGTGCCAGCTCACCATCCGCGACAGATACGCAGTATTTT.